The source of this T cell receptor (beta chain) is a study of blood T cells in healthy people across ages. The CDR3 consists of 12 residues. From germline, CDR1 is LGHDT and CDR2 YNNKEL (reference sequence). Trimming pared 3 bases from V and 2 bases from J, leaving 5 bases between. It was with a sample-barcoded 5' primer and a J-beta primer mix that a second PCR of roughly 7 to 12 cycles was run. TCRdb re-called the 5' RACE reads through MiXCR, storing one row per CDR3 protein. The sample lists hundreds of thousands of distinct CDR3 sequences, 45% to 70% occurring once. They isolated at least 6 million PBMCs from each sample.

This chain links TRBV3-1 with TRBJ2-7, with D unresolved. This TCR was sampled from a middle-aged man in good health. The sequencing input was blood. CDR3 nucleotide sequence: TGTGCCAGCAGCCACACTCCCTACGAGCAGTACTTC. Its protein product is CASSHTPYEQYF.